A selection of T cell receptor beta chains follows, all from one sample in a study of cytomegalovirus exposure and HLA in healthy donors. Sequencing was performed with immunoSEQ multiplex PCR; in TCRdb, only in-frame clones are kept and a portion is missing. The sample has around 200,000 clones, 75% to 85% seen once; the top ten hold 2.5% to 3%. The sample comprised PBMCs. Receptors originate from a woman in her sixties in good health and CMV-seropositive. CDR3s leave out the opening cysteine and the closing phenylalanine or tryptophan. Each record gives: CDR3 length, V gene, D gene, J gene, CDR3 protein. D genes are given only for firm matches.

CDR3 length: 15; V gene: TRBV30; D gene: .; J gene: TRBJ1-5; CDR3 protein: AWSVPTGIYSNQPQH
CDR3 length: 12; V gene: TRBV9; D gene: .; J gene: TRBJ1-1; CDR3 protein: ASSVVTSGTEAF
CDR3 length: 9; V gene: TRBV2; D gene: .; J gene: TRBJ2-7; CDR3 protein: ASSEGGEQY
CDR3 length: 10; V gene: TRBV29-1; D gene: .; J gene: TRBJ1-2; CDR3 protein: SVVGGAGGYT
CDR3 length: 15; V gene: TRBV5-1; D gene: TRBD2; J gene: TRBJ2-1; CDR3 protein: ASSAGTSGSNYNEQF
CDR3 length: 13; V gene: TRBV4-3; D gene: TRBD1; J gene: TRBJ2-3; CDR3 protein: ASSQSRDRGSTQY
CDR3 length: 12; V gene: TRBV30; D gene: .; J gene: TRBJ1-6; CDR3 protein: AWSAYNHGSPLH
CDR3 length: 12; V gene: TRBV2; D gene: .; J gene: TRBJ2-3; CDR3 protein: ASILGSLRDTQY
CDR3 length: 14; V gene: TRBV28; D gene: .; J gene: TRBJ1-2; CDR3 protein: ASSLGGTGKNYGYT
CDR3 length: 12; V gene: TRBV19; D gene: .; J gene: TRBJ1-2; CDR3 protein: ASTWGGPNYGYT
CDR3 length: 15; V gene: TRBV5-1; D gene: .; J gene: TRBJ1-5; CDR3 protein: ASSLRDTRTSNQPQH
CDR3 length: 12; V gene: TRBV5-4; D gene: .; J gene: TRBJ2-3; CDR3 protein: ASSFPSGTDTQY
CDR3 length: 12; V gene: TRBV15; D gene: .; J gene: TRBJ1-1; CDR3 protein: ATSRDQIALEAF
CDR3 length: 14; V gene: TRBV5-4; D gene: TRBD2; J gene: TRBJ2-3; CDR3 protein: ASSLGAGGFPDTQY
CDR3 length: 14; V gene: TRBV28; D gene: .; J gene: TRBJ1-3; CDR3 protein: ASSSDPGTSGNTIY
CDR3 length: 12; V gene: TRBV28; D gene: TRBD1; J gene: TRBJ1-1; CDR3 protein: ASSLGWGQGRAF
CDR3 length: 11; V gene: TRBV6-1; D gene: .; J gene: TRBJ1-5; CDR3 protein: ASSEKASQPQH
CDR3 length: 15; V gene: TRBV9; D gene: TRBD2; J gene: TRBJ2-1; CDR3 protein: ASSVGITSGEMKEQF
CDR3 length: 14; V gene: TRBV7-8; D gene: TRBD1; J gene: TRBJ2-7; CDR3 protein: ASSFGTGALSYEQY
CDR3 length: 11; V gene: TRBV28; D gene: .; J gene: TRBJ2-7; CDR3 protein: ASSFSRFYEQY
CDR3 length: 12; V gene: TRBV2; D gene: TRBD2; J gene: TRBJ2-3; CDR3 protein: ASSVEAGVATQY
CDR3 length: 13; V gene: TRBV7-8; D gene: .; J gene: TRBJ1-2; CDR3 protein: ASSVGGAWGYGYT
CDR3 length: 13; V gene: TRBV4-3; D gene: .; J gene: TRBJ1-2; CDR3 protein: ASSQDGGSGTGYT
CDR3 length: 10; V gene: TRBV28; D gene: TRBD1; J gene: TRBJ2-7; CDR3 protein: ASSGQGYEQY
CDR3 length: 16; V gene: TRBV6-1; D gene: TRBD1; J gene: TRBJ1-5; CDR3 protein: ASSADRGPFYSNQPQH
CDR3 length: 12; V gene: TRBV7-9; D gene: TRBD1; J gene: TRBJ2-2; CDR3 protein: ASSLNRGTGELF
CDR3 length: 13; V gene: TRBV30; D gene: TRBD2; J gene: TRBJ2-3; CDR3 protein: AWTSGTRDTDTQY
CDR3 length: 12; V gene: TRBV5-1; D gene: TRBD2; J gene: TRBJ2-3; CDR3 protein: ASRSSGAQDTQY
CDR3 length: 14; V gene: TRBV7-2; D gene: TRBD2; J gene: TRBJ2-5; CDR3 protein: ASSLTASGLQETQY
CDR3 length: 12; V gene: TRBV27; D gene: .; J gene: TRBJ2-5; CDR3 protein: ASKTPGIQETQY
CDR3 length: 13; V gene: TRBV19; D gene: .; J gene: TRBJ1-4; CDR3 protein: ASSPYSNPNEKLF
CDR3 length: 13; V gene: TRBV11-2; D gene: TRBD2; J gene: TRBJ2-3; CDR3 protein: ASSSRLAGADTQY
CDR3 length: 12; V gene: TRBV5-1; D gene: .; J gene: TRBJ2-7; CDR3 protein: ASSTGRGSDEQY
CDR3 length: 13; V gene: TRBV4-1; D gene: TRBD1; J gene: TRBJ1-1; CDR3 protein: ASSQDGTGRMEAF
CDR3 length: 10; V gene: TRBV5-6; D gene: .; J gene: TRBJ2-7; CDR3 protein: ASSFLANEQY
CDR3 length: 13; V gene: TRBV18; D gene: .; J gene: TRBJ1-4; CDR3 protein: ASSPPGRGFEKLF
CDR3 length: 13; V gene: TRBV4-1; D gene: .; J gene: TRBJ2-2; CDR3 protein: ASSQDPSGAGELF
CDR3 length: 11; V gene: TRBV6-1; D gene: .; J gene: TRBJ1-2; CDR3 protein: ASSDLSSAGYT
CDR3 length: 8; V gene: TRBV30; D gene: .; J gene: TRBJ1-1; CDR3 protein: AHLRGEAF
CDR3 length: 14; V gene: TRBV7-2; D gene: TRBD2; J gene: TRBJ2-7; CDR3 protein: ASSFIRTSGPYEQY
CDR3 length: 15; V gene: TRBV28; D gene: .; J gene: TRBJ1-5; CDR3 protein: ASSLNPIWQGNQPQH
CDR3 length: 13; V gene: TRBV5-1; D gene: .; J gene: TRBJ2-1; CDR3 protein: ASSLVTVSYNEQF
CDR3 length: 11; V gene: TRBV28; D gene: TRBD1; J gene: TRBJ1-5; CDR3 protein: ASSSGGEQPQH
CDR3 length: 14; V gene: TRBV5-1; D gene: TRBD1; J gene: TRBJ2-1; CDR3 protein: ASSSTGGSSYNEQF